The clone carrying this T cell receptor (beta chain) was detected many times. Its antigen remains unidentified. CDR1 is SGHRS, CDR2 YFSETQ, per germline. This CDR3 comprises 14 residues. V lost 7 bases, J lost 1 base, and 14 bases lay in between. The data were obtained in a study of T cells after yellow fever vaccination. Study conclusions and caveats: Re-detected after boosting: most primary clones, more than 95% of CD4 and about 89% of CD8.

TCRdb redid the calling of the 5' RACE reads with MiXCR, one entry per CDR3 protein. The profile shows roughly 300,000 distinct CDR3 sequences, roughly 6.8% of them singletons. The V and J genes are TRBV5-1 and TRBJ2-5; D tentatively reads TRBD1 or TRBD2 (5 bases each). The sequencing used PBMCs, collected 35 to 50 days after the first yellow fever vaccination. The sequence was collected from a man younger than 35 who received the YFV17D yellow fever vaccine. The CDR3 here is CASAFGTPQETQYF. In DNA form, the CDR3 reads TGCGCCAGCGCGTTTGGGACCCCCCAAGAGACCCAGTACTTC.